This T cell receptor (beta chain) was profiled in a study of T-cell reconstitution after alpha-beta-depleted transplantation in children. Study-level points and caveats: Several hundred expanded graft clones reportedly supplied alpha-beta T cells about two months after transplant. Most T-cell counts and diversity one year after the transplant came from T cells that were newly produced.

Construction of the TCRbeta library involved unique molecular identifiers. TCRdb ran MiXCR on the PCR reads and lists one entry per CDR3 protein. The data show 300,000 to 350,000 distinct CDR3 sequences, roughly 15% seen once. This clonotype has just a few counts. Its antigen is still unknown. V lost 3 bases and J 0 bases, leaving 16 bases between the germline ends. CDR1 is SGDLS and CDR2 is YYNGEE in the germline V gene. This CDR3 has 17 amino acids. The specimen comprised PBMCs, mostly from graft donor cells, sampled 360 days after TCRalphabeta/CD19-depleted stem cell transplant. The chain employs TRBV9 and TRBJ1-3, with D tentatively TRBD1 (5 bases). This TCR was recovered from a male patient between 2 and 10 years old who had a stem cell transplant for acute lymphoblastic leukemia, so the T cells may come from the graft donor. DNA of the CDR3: TGTGCCAGCAGCGCAATTTCAACAGGAAGCTCTGGAAACACCATATATTTT. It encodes CASSAISTGSSGNTIYF.